This note documents a single T cell receptor beta chain sequence. Its antigen is unidentified. This sample was taken from a study of T cells expressing NK-cell markers. Study-level results: In about 6 donors, dominant CD3+CD56+NKG2C+ clones formed about 1.0-7.0% of CD8+ cells.

Synthesis of TCR beta cDNA relied on 5'RACE template switching carrying UMIs. From the 5' RACE reads, TCRdb lists one entry per CDR3 protein and no DNA. This sample's table reports about 460,000 distinct CDR3 sequences. The CDR3 covers 16 residues. From germline, CDR1 is SGHRS and CDR2 YFSETQ. The clonotype was recovered from a woman aged 45-65 years in good health. The material sequenced was blood T cells: a sorted CD56 or NKG2C T cell subset, CD4+ or CD8+ T cells, or bulk PBMC T cells (not recorded which). The chain combines TRBV5-1 with TRBJ2-3; TCRdb selects TRBD1, and the lack of DNA leaves this call unchecked. The CDR3 sequence is CASSSYEKGGTDTQYF.